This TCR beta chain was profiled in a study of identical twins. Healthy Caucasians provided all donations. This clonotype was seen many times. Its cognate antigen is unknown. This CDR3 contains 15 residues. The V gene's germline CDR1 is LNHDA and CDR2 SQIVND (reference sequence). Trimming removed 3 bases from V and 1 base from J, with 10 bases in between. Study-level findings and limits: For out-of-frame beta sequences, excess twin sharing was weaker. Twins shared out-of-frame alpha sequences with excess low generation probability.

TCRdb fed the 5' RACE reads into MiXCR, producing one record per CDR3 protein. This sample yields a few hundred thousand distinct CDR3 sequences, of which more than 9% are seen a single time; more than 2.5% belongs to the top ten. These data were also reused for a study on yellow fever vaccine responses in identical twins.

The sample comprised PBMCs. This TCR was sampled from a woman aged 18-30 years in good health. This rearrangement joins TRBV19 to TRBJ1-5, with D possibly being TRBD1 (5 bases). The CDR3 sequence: CASSILWGSNQPQHF. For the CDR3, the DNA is TGTGCCAGTAGTATCTTGTGGGGGAGCAATCAGCCCCAGCATTTT.